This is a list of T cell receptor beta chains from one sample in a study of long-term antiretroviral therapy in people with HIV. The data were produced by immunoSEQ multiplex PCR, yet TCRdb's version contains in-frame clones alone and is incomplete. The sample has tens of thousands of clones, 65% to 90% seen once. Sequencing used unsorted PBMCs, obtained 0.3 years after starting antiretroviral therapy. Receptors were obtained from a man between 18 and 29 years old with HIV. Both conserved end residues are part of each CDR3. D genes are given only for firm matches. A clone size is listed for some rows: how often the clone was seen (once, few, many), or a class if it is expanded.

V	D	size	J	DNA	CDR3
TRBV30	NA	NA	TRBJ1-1	TGTGCAACTACCGGGACGGGTACTGAAGCTTTCTTT	CATTGTGTEAFF
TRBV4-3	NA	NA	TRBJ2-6	TGCGCCAGCAGCCAAGATCCGGGGAGTTACTCTGGGGCCAACGTCCTGACTTTC	CASSQDPGSYSGANVLTF
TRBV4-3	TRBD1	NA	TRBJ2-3	TGCGCCAGCAGCCCCGGGACAGGGTCACACACAGATACGCAGTATTTT	CASSPGTGSHTDTQYF
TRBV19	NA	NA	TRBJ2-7	TGTGCCAGTAGTTACTTTTCGGGACACCCTCTCTACGAGCAGTACTTC	CASSYFSGHPLYEQYF
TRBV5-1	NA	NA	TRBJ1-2	TGCGCCAGCAGCTTGGCCCCGGCCCAAGGTGGCTACACCTTC	CASSLAPAQGGYTF
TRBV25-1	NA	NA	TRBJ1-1	TGTGCCAGCAGTTCGACAAAAATGCTCTGGACAGAAGAAGCTTTCTTT	CASSSTKMLWTEEAFF
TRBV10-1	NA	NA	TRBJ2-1	TGCGCCAGCAAGGCTAGCCATCTGGGATACAATGAGCAGTTCTTC	CASKASHLGYNEQFF
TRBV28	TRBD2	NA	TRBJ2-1	TGTGCCAGCAGCTTAGCGGGAGGGCCTGGTGAGCAGTTCTTC	CASSLAGGPGEQFF
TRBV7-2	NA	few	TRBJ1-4	TGTGCCAGCAGCCCATTAGGGTGGGGCGAAAAACTGTTTTTT	CASSPLGWGEKLFF
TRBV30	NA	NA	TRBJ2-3	TGTGCCTGGAGGAAGACGGGGCAGATGAATACGCAGTATTTT	CAWRKTGQMNTQYF
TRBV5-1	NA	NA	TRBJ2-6	TGCGCCAGCAGCTTGGAGGGGGCCAACGTCCTGACTTTC	CASSLEGANVLTF
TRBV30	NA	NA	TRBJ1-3	TGTGCCTGGAGTAGTCTACAGCCATTCTCTGGAAACACCATATATTTT	CAWSSLQPFSGNTIYF
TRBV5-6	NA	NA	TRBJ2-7	TGTGCCAGCAGCTTGCCCTCCTACGAGCAGTACTTC	CASSLPSYEQYF
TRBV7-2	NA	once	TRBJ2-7	TGTGCCAGCAGCTTAGTGGCCGTGAGGGGCGAGCAGTACTTC	CASSLVAVRGEQYF
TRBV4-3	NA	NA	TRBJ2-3	TGCGCCAGCAGCCAAGATCGCCTTTTTGCCAGCACAGATACGCAGTATTTT	CASSQDRLFASTDTQYF
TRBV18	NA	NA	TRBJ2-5	TGTGCCAGCTCCCCAGGAGAGACCCAGTACTTC	CASSPGETQYF
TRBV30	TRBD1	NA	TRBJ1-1	TGTGCCTACCAAACAGGGGATGGCACTGAAGCTTTCTTT	CAYQTGDGTEAFF
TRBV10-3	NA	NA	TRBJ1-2	TGTGCCATCAGTGGCTGGGGGGATGAAGGCTACACCTTC	CAISGWGDEGYTF
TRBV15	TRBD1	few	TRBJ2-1	TGTGCCACCAGCATTAGACAGGGGGGATACAATGAGCAGTTCTTC	CATSIRQGGYNEQFF
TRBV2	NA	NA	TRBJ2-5	TGTGCCAGCAACCCATCCAGGACCCAGTACTTC	CASNPSRTQYF
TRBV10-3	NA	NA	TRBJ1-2	TGTGCCATCAGTGACCAGGACAATTCCGGGCGGGACTATGGCTACACCTTC	CAISDQDNSGRDYGYTF
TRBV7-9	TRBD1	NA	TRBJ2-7	TGTGCCAGCAGCCCAGGACAGGGGACCTACGAGCAGTACTTC	CASSPGQGTYEQYF
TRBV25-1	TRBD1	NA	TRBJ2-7	TGTGCCAGCACCCGGACAGGGAGTAGCGAGCAGTACTTC	CASTRTGSSEQYF
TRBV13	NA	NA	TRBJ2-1	TGTGCCAGCAGCTTAAATATCCAGCTTGGAGCCTACAATGAGCAGTTCTTC	CASSLNIQLGAYNEQFF
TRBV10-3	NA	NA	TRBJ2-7	TGTGCCATCAGTGGGGAGGTGGGAAGGGGCGGACTTACCTACGAGCAGTACTTC	CAISGEVGRGGLTYEQYF
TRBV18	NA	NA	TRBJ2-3	TGTGCCAGCTCACCTCTTGGGGACTCACGTCCAGATACGCAGTATTTT	CASSPLGDSRPDTQYF
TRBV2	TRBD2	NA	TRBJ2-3	TGTGCCAGCCTCCGGGGCCTAGCGGGAGCCGGCGATACGCAGTATTTT	CASLRGLAGAGDTQYF
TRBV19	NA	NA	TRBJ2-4	TGTGCCAGTAGTGGCGGAATTGTGTCAGCCAAAAACATTCAGTACTTC	CASSGGIVSAKNIQYF
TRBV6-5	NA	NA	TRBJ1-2	TGTGCCAGCGCCAACCGACAGAAAACTTATGGCTACACCTTC	CASANRQKTYGYTF
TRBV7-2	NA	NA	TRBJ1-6	TGTGCCAGCAGCTTAGAGAGTCAAAGCTCCTATAATTCACCCCTCCACTTT	CASSLESQSSYNSPLHF
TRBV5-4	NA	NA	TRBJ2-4	TGTGCCAGCAGCTTGGGGACCCTAGCCAAAAACATTCAGTACTTC	CASSLGTLAKNIQYF
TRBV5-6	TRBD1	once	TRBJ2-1	TGTGCCAGCAGCAACGACAGGGGAATTCTTGCTGAGCAGTTCTTC	CASSNDRGILAEQFF
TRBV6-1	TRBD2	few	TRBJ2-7	TGTGCCAGCGAGGCCAGCGGGGGTACCTACGAGCAGTACTTC	CASEASGGTYEQYF
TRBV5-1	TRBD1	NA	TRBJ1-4	TGCGCCAGCAGCCGGGACAGCACAACTACTGAAAAACTGTTTTTT	CASSRDSTTTEKLFF
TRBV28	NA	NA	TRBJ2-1	TGTGCCAGCAGTTTACGGGACGTGTGGCTAGCAAATTCCAATGAGCAGTTCTTC	CASSLRDVWLANSNEQFF
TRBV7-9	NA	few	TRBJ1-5	TGTGCCAGCAGCTTAGGGCCCAATCAGCCCCAGCATTTT	CASSLGPNQPQHF
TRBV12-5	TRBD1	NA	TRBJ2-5	TGTGCTAGTGGTTTGCGGCAGGGGGCCGTGGAGACCCAGTACTTC	CASGLRQGAVETQYF
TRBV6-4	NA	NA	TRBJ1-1	TGTGCCAGCAGTGACTCGGGGTCGGGGGCTGGCAGAGCTTTCTTT	CASSDSGSGAGRAFF
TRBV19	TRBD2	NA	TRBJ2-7	TGTGCCAGTAGGCTAGCGGGAGGGCCGTGGGAGCAGTACTTC	CASRLAGGPWEQYF
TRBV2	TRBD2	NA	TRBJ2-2	TGTGCCAGCAGTGTTAGCGGGAGCGGAACCGGGGAGCTGTTTTTT	CASSVSGSGTGELFF
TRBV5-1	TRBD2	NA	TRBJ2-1	TGCGCCAGCAGCCCCCCCGGGCGGGAGTCCAATGAGCAGTTCTTC	CASSPPGRESNEQFF
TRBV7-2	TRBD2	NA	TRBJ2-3	TGTGCCAGCAGCTTAAGGACTAGCGGGGGGGTACCCCCAGATACGCAGTATTTT	CASSLRTSGGVPPDTQYF
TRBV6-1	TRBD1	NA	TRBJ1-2	TGTGCCAGCAGCGGAAGACAGGACAGGGCCTATGGCTACACCTTC	CASSGRQDRAYGYTF
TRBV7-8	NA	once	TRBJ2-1	TGTGCCAGCAGCTTAGATAGGGGTTCTGAGCAGTTCTTC	CASSLDRGSEQFF
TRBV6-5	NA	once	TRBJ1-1	TGTGCCAGCAGTTCAGGGAACACTGAAGCTTTCTTT	CASSSGNTEAFF
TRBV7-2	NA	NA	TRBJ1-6	TGTGCCAGCAGCTTAGTCTCGGGAGCGGGGAATTCACCCCTCCACTTT	CASSLVSGAGNSPLHF
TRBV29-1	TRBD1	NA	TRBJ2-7	TGCAGCGGGGATTCGACAGGGAAGAACGAGCAGTACTTC	CSGDSTGKNEQYF
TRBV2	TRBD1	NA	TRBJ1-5	TGTGCCAGCAGTGCACAGGGGGATCAGCCCCAGCATTTT	CASSAQGDQPQHF
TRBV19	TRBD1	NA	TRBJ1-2	TGTGCCAGTATCCCGGGACAGGGGGCATTTAACTATGGCTACACCTTC	CASIPGQGAFNYGYTF
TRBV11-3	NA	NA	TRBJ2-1	TGTGCCAGCAGCTTCTCTAGCTCTGAGCAGTTCTTC	CASSFSSSEQFF
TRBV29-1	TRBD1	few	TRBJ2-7	TGCAGCGTAGCGGGACAGGGGGCCTACGAGCAGTACTTC	CSVAGQGAYEQYF
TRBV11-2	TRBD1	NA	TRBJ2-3	TGTGCCAGCAGCTTAGTACAGGGGACGCAGTATTTT	CASSLVQGTQYF
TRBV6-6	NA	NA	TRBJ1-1	TGTGCCAGCAGTCAGTCGACAGTTGTGAACACTGAAGCTTTCTTT	CASSQSTVVNTEAFF
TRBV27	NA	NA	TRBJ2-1	TGTGCCAGCAGTTTAGGGGGAACTAGAGGGCAGTTCTTC	CASSLGGTRGQFF
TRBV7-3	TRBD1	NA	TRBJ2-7	TGTGCCAGCAGTCGGTCCCCGGGACAGGGGGCATACGAGCAGTACTTC	CASSRSPGQGAYEQYF
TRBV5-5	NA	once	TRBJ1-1	TGTGCCAGCAGCTTGGAGAGTTTGGGACCTGAAGCTTTCTTT	CASSLESLGPEAFF
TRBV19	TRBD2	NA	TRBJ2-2	TGTGCCAGTAGGGGGGGGTGGACAAGAAACACCGGGGAGCTGTTTTTT	CASRGGWTRNTGELFF
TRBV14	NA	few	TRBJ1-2	TGTGCCAGCAGCCAAGATCAGTCCTATGGCTACACCTTC	CASSQDQSYGYTF
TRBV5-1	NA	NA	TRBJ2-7	TGCGCCAGCAGCCTCAGGGGGAGCGGGGGCCTCGAGCAGTACTTC	CASSLRGSGGLEQYF